This is a list of T cell receptor beta chains from one sample in a study of blood T cell repertoires in COVID-19. TCRdb keeps only in-frame clones here, not all; method: immunoSEQ multiplex PCR. The sample carries about 75,000 clones, roughly 88% recorded once. Sequenced input: peripheral blood. These receptors were taken from a woman aged 45-65 years with acute or convalescent COVID-19. Both conserved end residues are part of each CDR3. The D gene is left open where the match is weak. Clone size appears in some rows only: once, few, many, or a class for an expanded clone.

d_call,j_call,clone_size,v_call,cdr3_aa,cdr3_nt
-,TRBJ1-1,-,TRBV7-6,CASSLAGQTEAFF,TGTGCCAGCAGCTTAGCCGGACAGACTGAAGCTTTCTTT
TRBD2,TRBJ2-7,few,TRBV20-1,CSASSLAGFSYEQYF,TGCAGTGCTAGTAGCTTAGCGGGGTTCTCCTACGAGCAGTACTTC
TRBD1,TRBJ2-4,-,TRBV6-5,CASRGDRGLGNIQYF,TGTGCCAGCAGAGGGGACAGGGGGCTGGGGAACATTCAGTACTTC
TRBD1,TRBJ2-7,-,TRBV2,CASNRDSGPYEQYF,TGTGCCAGCAACCGGGACAGTGGCCCCTACGAGCAGTACTTC
-,TRBJ2-1,-,TRBV6-6,CASSYSRPGLDEQFF,TGTGCCAGCAGTTACTCGAGGCCAGGGTTGGATGAGCAGTTCTTC
TRBD1,TRBJ2-1,-,TRBV18,CASSPPTGESYNEQFF,TGTGCCAGCTCACCACCGACAGGGGAATCCTACAATGAGCAGTTCTTC
TRBD2,TRBJ2-7,-,TRBV5-4,CASSKGTSSGEQYF,TGTGCCAGCAGCAAGGGGACTAGCTCGGGCGAGCAGTACTTC
TRBD2,TRBJ2-1,-,TRBV7-3,CASSPGGGGHNEQFF,TGTGCCAGCAGCCCAGGTGGCGGGGGGCACAATGAGCAGTTCTTC
TRBD1,TRBJ1-5,-,TRBV19,CASSMRGPSNQPQHF,TGTGCCAGTAGTATGAGGGGGCCGAGCAATCAGCCCCAGCATTTT
-,TRBJ1-2,few,TRBV28,CASSYWDFAGRDYGYTF,TGTGCCAGCAGTTATTGGGACTTTGCAGGAAGGGACTATGGCTACACCTTC
TRBD1,TRBJ1-6,-,TRBV18,CASSRVWTGSSYNSPLHF,TGTGCCAGCTCACGGGTGTGGACAGGGAGCTCCTATAATTCACCCCTCCACTTT
TRBD2,TRBJ2-3,-,TRBV11-2,CASSPGTSGRRYTDTQYF,TGTGCCAGCAGCCCCGGGACTAGCGGGAGGCGGTACACAGATACGCAGTATTTT
-,TRBJ1-1,-,TRBV12-3/TRBV12-4,CASRTGFNTEAFF,TGTGCCAGCAGAACAGGTTTTAACACTGAAGCTTTCTTT
-,TRBJ1-1,-,TRBV7-3,CASSSREGTEAFF,TGTGCCAGCAGCTCCAGGGAAGGCACTGAAGCTTTCTTT
TRBD1,TRBJ1-1,-,TRBV18,CASSLRTGIDEAFF,TGTGCCAGCTCACTTAGGACAGGGATAGACGAAGCTTTCTTT
TRBD1,TRBJ1-1,-,TRBV29-1,CSTRTGLNTEAFF,TGCAGCACGAGGACAGGGCTTAACACTGAAGCTTTCTTT
TRBD2,TRBJ2-5,-,TRBV9,CASSVDGSGVLETQYF,TGTGCCAGCAGCGTAGACGGTAGCGGGGTACTGGAGACCCAGTACTTC
-,TRBJ2-7,-,TRBV3-1/TRBV3-2,CASSQSGATEQYF,TGTGCCAGCAGCCAGTCAGGGGCTACCGAGCAGTACTTC
-,TRBJ2-7,few,TRBV5-1,CASSLGADSAYEQYF,TGCGCCAGCAGCTTGGGAGCGGATTCGGCCTACGAGCAGTACTTC
-,TRBJ1-2,-,TRBV12-3/TRBV12-4,CASSLRPGEGYTF,TGTGCCAGCAGTTTACGGCCAGGGGAAGGCTACACCTTC
TRBD1,TRBJ2-7,-,TRBV25-1,CASARDRSAYEQYF,TGTGCCAGCGCCCGGGACAGGTCTGCCTACGAGCAGTACTTC
TRBD1,TRBJ1-1,-,TRBV9,CASSVAQGAITEAFF,TGTGCCAGCAGCGTAGCGCAGGGGGCGATAACTGAAGCTTTCTTT
TRBD2,TRBJ2-1,-,TRBV7-9,CASEAGGPDSYNEQFF,TGTGCCAGCGAAGCGGGGGGGCCCGACTCCTACAATGAGCAGTTCTTC
TRBD2,TRBJ2-3,-,TRBV28,CASSSLSGRREDTQYF,TGTGCCAGCAGTTCTCTTAGCGGGAGGAGGGAAGATACGCAGTATTTT
-,TRBJ2-7,once,TRBV27,CASSFSEDRTYEQYF,TGTGCCAGCAGTTTTTCGGAGGATAGAACCTACGAGCAGTACTTC
-,TRBJ1-1,few,TRBV7-9,CASSRVSVNTEAFF,TGTGCCAGCAGCCGCGTGTCGGTGAACACTGAAGCTTTCTTT
TRBD2,TRBJ2-1,once,TRBV6-5,CAAGTTTLREQFF,TGTGCCGCCGGGACTACAACACTCCGGGAGCAGTTCTTC
TRBD2,TRBJ2-3,-,TRBV28,CASRQYGTSGVDTQYF,TGTGCCAGCAGACAATACGGGACTAGCGGGGTAGATACGCAGTATTTT
TRBD1,TRBJ1-6,-,TRBV6-4,CASSAATGGNSPLHF,TGTGCCAGCAGTGCCGCGACAGGGGGCAATTCACCCCTCCACTTT